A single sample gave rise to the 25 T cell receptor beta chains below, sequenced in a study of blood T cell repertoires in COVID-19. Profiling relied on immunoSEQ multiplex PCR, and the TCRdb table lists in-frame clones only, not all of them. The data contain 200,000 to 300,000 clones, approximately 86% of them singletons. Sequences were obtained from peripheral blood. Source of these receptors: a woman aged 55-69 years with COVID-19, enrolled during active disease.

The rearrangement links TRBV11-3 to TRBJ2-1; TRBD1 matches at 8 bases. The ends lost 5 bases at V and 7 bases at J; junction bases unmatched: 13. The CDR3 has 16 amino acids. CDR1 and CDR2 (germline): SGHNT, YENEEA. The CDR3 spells CASSARAGQGANEQFF. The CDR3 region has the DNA TGTGCCAGCAGCGCCAGAGCCGGACAGGGTGCAAATGAGCAGTTCTTC.

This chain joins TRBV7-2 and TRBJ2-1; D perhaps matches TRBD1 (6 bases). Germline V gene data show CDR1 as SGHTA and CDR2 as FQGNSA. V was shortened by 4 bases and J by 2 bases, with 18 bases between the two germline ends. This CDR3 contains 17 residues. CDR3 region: CASSSWGRPFAYNEQFF. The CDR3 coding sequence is TGTGCCAGCAGCTCCTGGGGGCGGCCCTTCGCCTACAATGAGCAGTTCTTC.

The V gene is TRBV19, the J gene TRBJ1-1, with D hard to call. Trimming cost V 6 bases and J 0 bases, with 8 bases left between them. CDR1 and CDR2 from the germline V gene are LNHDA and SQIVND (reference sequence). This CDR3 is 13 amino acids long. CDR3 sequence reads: CASSPTMNTEAFF. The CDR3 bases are TGTGCCAGTAGCCCGACAATGAACACTGAAGCTTTCTTT.

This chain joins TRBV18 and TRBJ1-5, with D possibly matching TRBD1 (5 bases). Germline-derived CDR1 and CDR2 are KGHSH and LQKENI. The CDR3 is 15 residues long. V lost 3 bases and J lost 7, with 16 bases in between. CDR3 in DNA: TGTGCCAGCTCACCCGGCGGCCAGGGAAGCCAGCCCCAGCATTTT. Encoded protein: CASSPGGQGSQPQHF.

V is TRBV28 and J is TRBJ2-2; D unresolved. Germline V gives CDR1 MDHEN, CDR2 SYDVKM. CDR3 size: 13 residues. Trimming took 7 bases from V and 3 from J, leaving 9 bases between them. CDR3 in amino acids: CASIQFDTGELFF. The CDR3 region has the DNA TGTGCCAGCATACAGTTCGACACCGGGGAGCTGTTTTTT.

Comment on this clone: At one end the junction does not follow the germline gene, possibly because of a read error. CDR3 in amino acids: CASRLARLAGDYEQYF. The CDR3 nucleotides read TGCGCCAGCAGGTTGGCTCGACTAGCGGGGGACTACGAGCAGTACTTC. V is TRBV5-1 and J is TRBJ2-7; 12 nucleotides line up with TRBD2. The V gene's germline CDR1 is SGHRS and CDR2 YFSETQ. This CDR3 is built from 16 residues.

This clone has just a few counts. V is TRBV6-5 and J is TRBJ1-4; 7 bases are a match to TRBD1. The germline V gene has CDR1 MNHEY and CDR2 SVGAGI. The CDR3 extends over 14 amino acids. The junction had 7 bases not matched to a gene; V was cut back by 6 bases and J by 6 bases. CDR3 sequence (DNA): TGTGCCAGCAGGTCCGGGACAGCCCATGAAAAACTGTTTTTT. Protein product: CASRSGTAHEKLFF.

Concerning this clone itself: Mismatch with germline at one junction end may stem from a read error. CDR3 in amino acids: CASSFRGSQTF. The CDR3 DNA reads as TGTGCCAGCAGTTTCAGGGGGTCTCAGACCTTT. V and J are TRBV12-3 or TRBV12-4 and TRBJ2-3; TRBD1 agrees at 7 bases. CDR3 length: 11 amino acids.

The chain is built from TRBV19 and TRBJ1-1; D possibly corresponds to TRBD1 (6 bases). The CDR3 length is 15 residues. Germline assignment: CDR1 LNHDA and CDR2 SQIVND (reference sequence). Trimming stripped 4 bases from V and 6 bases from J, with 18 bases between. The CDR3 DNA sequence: TGTGCCAGTAGTAAACCGGGACAAACTTTGCCTGAAGCTTTCTTT. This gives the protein CASSKPGQTLPEAFF.

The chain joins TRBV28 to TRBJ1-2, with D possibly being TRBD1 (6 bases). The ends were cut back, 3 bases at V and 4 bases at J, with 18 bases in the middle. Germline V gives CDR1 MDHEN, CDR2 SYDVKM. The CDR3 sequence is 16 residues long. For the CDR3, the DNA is TGTGCCAGCAGTTTCAGGGGTTCTCCACTCTTCTATGGCTACACCTTC. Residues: CASSFRGSPLFYGYTF.

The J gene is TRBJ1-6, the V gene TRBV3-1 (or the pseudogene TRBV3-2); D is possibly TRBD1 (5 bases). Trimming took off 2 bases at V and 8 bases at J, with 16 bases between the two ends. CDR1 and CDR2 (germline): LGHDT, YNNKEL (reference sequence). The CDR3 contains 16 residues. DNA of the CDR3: TGTGCCAGCAGCCAAATTCGGGACTTGAGGGATTCACCCCTCCACTTT. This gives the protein CASSQIRDLRDSPLHF.

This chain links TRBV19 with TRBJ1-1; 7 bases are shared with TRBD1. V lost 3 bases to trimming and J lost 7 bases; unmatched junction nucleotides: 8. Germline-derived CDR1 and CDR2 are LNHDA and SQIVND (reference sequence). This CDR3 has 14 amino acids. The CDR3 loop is CASSMAGGPVEAFF. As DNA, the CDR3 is TGTGCCAGTAGTATGGCAGGGGGACCTGTTGAAGCTTTCTTT.

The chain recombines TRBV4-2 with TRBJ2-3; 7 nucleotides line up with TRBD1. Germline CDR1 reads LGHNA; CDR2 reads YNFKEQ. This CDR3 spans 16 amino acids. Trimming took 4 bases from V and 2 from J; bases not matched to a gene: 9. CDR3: CASSPLAGQVTDTQYF. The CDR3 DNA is TGTGCCAGCAGCCCACTGGCTGGACAGGTCACAGATACGCAGTATTTT.

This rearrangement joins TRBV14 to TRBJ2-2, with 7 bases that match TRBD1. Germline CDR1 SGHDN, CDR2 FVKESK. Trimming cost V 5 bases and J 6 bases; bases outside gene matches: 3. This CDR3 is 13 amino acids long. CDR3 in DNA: TGTGCCAGCAGCACCACAGGGGCCGGGGAGCTGTTTTTT. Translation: CASSTTGAGELFF.

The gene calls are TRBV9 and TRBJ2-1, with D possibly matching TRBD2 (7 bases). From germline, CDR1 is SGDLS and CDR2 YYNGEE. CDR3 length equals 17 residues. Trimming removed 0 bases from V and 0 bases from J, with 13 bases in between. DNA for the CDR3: TGTGCCAGCAGCGTAGGGGGAGGGGGAGTCTCCTACAATGAGCAGTTCTTC. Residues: CASSVGGGGVSYNEQFF.

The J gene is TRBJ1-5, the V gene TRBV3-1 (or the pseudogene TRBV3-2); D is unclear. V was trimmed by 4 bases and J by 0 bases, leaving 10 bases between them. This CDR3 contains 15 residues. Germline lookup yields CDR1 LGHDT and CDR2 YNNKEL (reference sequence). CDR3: CASSRGPDSNQPQHF. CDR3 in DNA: TGTGCCAGCAGCCGAGGTCCAGATAGCAATCAGCCCCAGCATTTT.

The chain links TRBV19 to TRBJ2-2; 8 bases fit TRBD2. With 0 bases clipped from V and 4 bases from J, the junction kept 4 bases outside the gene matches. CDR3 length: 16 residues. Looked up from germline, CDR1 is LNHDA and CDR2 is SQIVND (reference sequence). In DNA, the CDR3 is TGTGCCAGTAGTATAGAAGCGGGAGAGAGCACCGGGGAGCTGTTTTTT. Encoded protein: CASSIEAGESTGELFF.

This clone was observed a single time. CDR3 residues: CASSLTGEREQFF. CDR3 sequence (DNA): TGTGCCAGTAGTCTGACTGGGGAGCGCGAGCAGTTCTTC. The genes are TRBV19 and TRBJ2-1, with D possibly TRBD2 on 5 matching bases. Trimming shortened V by 5 bases and J by 10 bases, and 15 bases separated the two germline ends. CDR3 length: 13 residues. Looked up from germline, CDR1 is LNHDA and CDR2 is SQIVND (reference sequence).

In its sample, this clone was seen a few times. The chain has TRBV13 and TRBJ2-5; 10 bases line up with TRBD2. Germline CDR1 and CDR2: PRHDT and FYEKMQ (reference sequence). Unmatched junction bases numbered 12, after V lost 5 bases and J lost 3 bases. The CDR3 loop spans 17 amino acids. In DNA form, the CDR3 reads TGTGCCAGCAGCCCAGGACTAGCGGATGATGGGGAAGAGACCCAGTACTTC. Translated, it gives CASSPGLADDGEETQYF.

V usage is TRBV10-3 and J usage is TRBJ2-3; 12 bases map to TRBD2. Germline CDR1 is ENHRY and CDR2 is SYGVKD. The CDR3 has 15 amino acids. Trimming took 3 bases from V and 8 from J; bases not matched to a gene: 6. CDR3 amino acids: CAISEPSGRAGTQYF. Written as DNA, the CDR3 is TGTGCCATCAGTGAACCTAGCGGGAGGGCCGGTACGCAGTATTTT.

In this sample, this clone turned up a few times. The CDR3 DNA reads TGTGCCAGCAGCGGATCACTAGCGGGAGGCACTAAAAACATTCAGTACTTC. This encodes CASSGSLAGGTKNIQYF. The chain combines TRBV11-2 with TRBJ2-4; the match to TRBD2 covers 12 bases. V was pared by 5 bases and J by 4 bases, with 9 bases of the junction left unmatched. Germline V lookup: CDR1 SGHAT, CDR2 FQNNGV. The CDR3 spans 17 residues. Variable domain in full (rest from reference TRBV11-2 and TRBJ2-4): EAGVAQSPRYKIIEKRQSVAFWCNPISGHATLYWYQQILGQGPKLLIQFQNNGVVDDSQLPKDRFSAERLKGVDSTLKIQPAKLEDSAVYLCASSGSLAGGTKNIQYFGAGTRLSVL.

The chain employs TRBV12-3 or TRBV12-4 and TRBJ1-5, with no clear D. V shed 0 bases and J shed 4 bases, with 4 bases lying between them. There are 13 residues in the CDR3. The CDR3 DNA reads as TGTGCCAGCAGTTTAGCACAGAATCAGCCCCAGCATTTT. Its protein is CASSLAQNQPQHF.

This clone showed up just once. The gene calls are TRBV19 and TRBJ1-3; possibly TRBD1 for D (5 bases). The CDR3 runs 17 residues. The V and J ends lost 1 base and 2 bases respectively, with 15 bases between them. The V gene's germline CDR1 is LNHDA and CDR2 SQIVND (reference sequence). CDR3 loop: CASSIGRGFPAGNTIYF. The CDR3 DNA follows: TGTGCCAGTAGTATAGGAAGGGGATTTCCGGCTGGAAACACCATATATTTT.

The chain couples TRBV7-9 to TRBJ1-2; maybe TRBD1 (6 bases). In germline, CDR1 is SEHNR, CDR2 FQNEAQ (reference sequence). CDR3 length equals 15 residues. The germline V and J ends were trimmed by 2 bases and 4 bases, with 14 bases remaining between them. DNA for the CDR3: TGTGCCAGCAGCTTATTAACAGGGACGTCCTATGGCTACACCTTC. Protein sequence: CASSLLTGTSYGYTF.

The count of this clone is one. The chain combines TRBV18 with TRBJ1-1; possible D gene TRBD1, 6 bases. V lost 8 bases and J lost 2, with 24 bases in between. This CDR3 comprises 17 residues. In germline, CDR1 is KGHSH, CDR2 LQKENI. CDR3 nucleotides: TGTGCCAGCAGCCGCGCGGGGGCGGGCGGGATCAACACTGAAGCTTTCTTT. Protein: CASSRAGAGGINTEAFF.